Each of the 20 T cell receptor beta chains below was sequenced from the same sample in a study of early T cells in non-severe SARS-CoV-2 infection. TCRdb fed the 5' RACE reads into MiXCR, producing one record per CDR3 protein. The table lists approximately 31,000 distinct CDR3 sequences, approximately 6% of them singletons. Sequenced material: whole blood. All receptors come from an adult who was a healthcare worker with PCR-confirmed SARS-CoV-2 infection or an uninfected control (not recorded which).

This clonotype was counted ten times or more. This chain connects TRBV7-8 to TRBJ2-5; 10 bases fit TRBD2. Germline assignment: CDR1 SGHVS and CDR2 FQNEAQ. V dropped 3 bases and J dropped 4; count of bases not matched to a gene: 14. The CDR3 runs to 18 residues. The CDR3 loop reads CASSFQTARTSGGETQYF. As DNA, the CDR3 is TGTGCCAGCAGCTTCCAGACGGCCCGGACTAGCGGTGGAGAGACCCAGTACTTC.

By its share, this clonotype is medium-sized. CDR3 nucleotide sequence: TGTGCCACCAGTCCCAACGGGAGGGTGGCAGATACGCAGTATTTT. Protein sequence: CATSPNGRVADTQYF. The chain has TRBV24-1 and TRBJ2-3, with 8 bases aligning to TRBD2. V lost 6 bases, J lost 4 bases, and 8 bases stayed unmatched. Germline CDR1 is KGHDR and CDR2 is SFDVKD. The CDR3 totals 15 residues.

CDR3 in DNA: TGCAGTGCTAGAAAACAGGGGGGTGATGGCTACACCTTC. Encoded protein: CSARKQGGDGYTF. The chain carries TRBV20-1 and TRBJ1-2, with TRBD1 identical over 8 bases. CDR3 size: 13 residues. V shed 2 bases, J shed 6 bases, and the junction held 5 bases outside the gene matches. Germline lookup yields CDR1 DFQATT and CDR2 SNEGSKA (reference sequence).

This clonotype was counted between two and nine times. The chain carries TRBV11-2 and TRBJ2-5, with D unresolved. Germline values: CDR1 SGHAT, CDR2 FQNNGV. The V end lost 5 bases, the J end lost 4 bases, and 8 bases lay between the germline ends. This CDR3 comprises 12 residues. The CDR3 is CASSRPPETQYF. The CDR3 bases are TGTGCCAGCAGCCGTCCCCCAGAGACCCAGTACTTC.

This clonotype occurred many times. The chain links TRBV21-1 to TRBJ1-6; the table's D call, TRBD1, was not checked against the DNA. TRBV21-1 is marked as a pseudogene. The CDR3 covers 19 residues. The CDR3 loop is CASSKDRGSGESCDSPLHF. The CDR3, as DNA: TGTGCCAGCAGCAAAGACCGGGGATCAGGGGAGAGCTGTGATTCACCCCTCCACTTT.

This clonotype showed up just a few times. This sequence joins TRBV5-4 and TRBJ2-7; D gene uncertain. Trimming removed 4 bases from V and 3 bases from J, with 11 bases in between. CDR3 size: 13 residues. Germline V gives CDR1 SGHNT, CDR2 YYREEE (reference sequence). The CDR3 loop is CASSPPAFYEQYF. DNA for the CDR3: TGTGCCAGCAGCCCTCCGGCCTTCTACGAGCAGTACTTC. Full variable domain (outside the CDR3, taken from reference TRBV5-4 and TRBJ2-7): ETGVTQSPTHLIKTRGQQVTLRCSSQSGHNTVSWYQQALGQGPQFIFQYYREEENGRGNFPPRFSGLQFPNYSSELNVNALELDDSALYLCASSPPAFYEQYFGPGTRLTVT.

This clonotype was seen repeatedly, ten times or more. DNA of the CDR3: TGTGCCAGCAGTCCTGAGGGCCGGGCGCAGTACTTC. This translates into CASSPEGRAQYF. V and J are TRBV12-3 or TRBV12-4 and TRBJ2-7, with D perhaps TRBD2 (5 bases). The CDR3 spans 12 residues. The V end was cut by 5 bases, the J end by 9 bases, with 14 bases between.

This clonotype was recorded at least ten times. This chain uses TRBV5-1 with TRBJ1-3; a possible D gene is TRBD1 (5 bases). The V end was cut by 1 base, the J end by 0 bases, with 14 bases between. The CDR3 extends over 17 amino acids. CDR1 is SGHRS, CDR2 YFSETQ, per germline. This chain's CDR3 is CASSLYVQVGSGNTIYF. In DNA form, the CDR3 reads TGCGCCAGCAGCTTGTATGTACAGGTGGGCTCTGGAAACACCATATATTTT. Full variable domain (outside the CDR3, taken from reference TRBV5-1 and TRBJ1-3): KAGVTQTPRYLIKTRGQQVTLSCSPISGHRSVSWYQQTPGQGLQFLFEYFSETQRNKGNFPGRFSGRQFSNSRSEMNVSTLELGDSALYLCASSLYVQVGSGNTIYFGEGSWLTVV.

Many counts were recorded for this clonotype. This CDR3 reads CASSLVSGSGYTF. The CDR3 coding sequence is TGTGCCAGCAGCTTAGTTTCCGGGAGTGGCTACACCTTC. The rearrangement links TRBV11-2 to TRBJ1-2; D gene ambiguous. The CDR3 sequence is 13 residues long. Trimming left V 1 base short and J 7 bases short, with 10 bases between. The germline gives CDR1 SGHAT, CDR2 FQNNGV.

The J gene is TRBJ2-1, the V gene TRBV6-4; D is uncertain. The CDR3 spans 13 residues. Trimming removed 4 bases at V and 5 bases at J, with 9 bases between. Germline V gives CDR1 MRHNA, CDR2 SNTAGT. The CDR3 loop is CASSVGQHNEQFF. DNA for the CDR3: TGTGCCAGCAGTGTTGGGCAGCACAATGAGCAGTTCTTC.

This clonotype was counted many times. J is TRBJ1-4 and V is TRBV7-2; D might be TRBD1 (6 bases). The ends were cut back, 2 bases at V and 8 bases at J, with 21 bases in the middle. CDR1 is SGHTA and CDR2 is FQGNSA in the germline V gene. CDR3 length equals 17 residues. The CDR3 sequence: CASSLRGDSTLGEKLFF. DNA for the CDR3: TGTGCCAGCAGCTTAAGGGGGGATTCAACCCTGGGGGAAAAACTGTTTTTT.

A few counts support this clonotype. The chain recombines TRBV7-9 with TRBJ2-5; D is unresolved. V shed 6 bases and J shed 1 base, with 3 bases lying between them. The CDR3 is 11 residues long. The V gene's germline CDR1 is SEHNR and CDR2 FQNEAQ (reference sequence). CDR3 DNA sequence: TGTGCCAGCAGGCTCCAAGAGACCCAGTACTTC. It specifies CASRLQETQYF. Complete variable domain (other parts from reference TRBV7-9 and TRBJ2-5): DTGVSQNPRHKITKRGQNVTFRCDPISEHNRLYWYRQTLGQGPEFLTYFQNEAQLEKSRLLSDRFSAERPKGSFSTLEIQRTEQGDSAMYLCASRLQETQYFGPGTRLLVL.

This clonotype showed up just a few times. The V and J genes are TRBV20-1 and TRBJ2-3; unclear D gene. Germline V gene sequence: CDR1 DFQATT, CDR2 SNEGSKA (reference sequence). The CDR3 consists of 15 residues. V was clipped by 5 bases and J by 1 base, with 16 bases between them. CDR3 protein: CSAATPTRGTDTQYF. CDR3 DNA: TGCAGTGCTGCGACTCCCACCCGGGGCACAGATACGCAGTATTTT.

The chain couples TRBV3-1 to TRBJ2-5, with D unresolved. This CDR3 is built from 13 residues. Per the germline V gene, CDR1 is LGHDT and CDR2 is YNNKEL (reference sequence). The V and J ends lost 4 bases and 3 bases respectively, with 9 bases between them. CDR3 residues: CASSPTEEETQYF. The CDR3 bases are TGTGCCAGCAGCCCTACCGAGGAAGAGACCCAGTACTTC.

This clonotype was observed a handful of times. The chain links TRBV7-9 to TRBJ2-3; the D call may be TRBD1 or TRBD2 (5 bases each). The CDR3 is 14 amino acids. Germline V gene lookup returns CDR1 SEHNR and CDR2 FQNEAQ (reference sequence). V lost 1 base, J lost 10 bases, and 15 bases lay in between. CDR3 coding DNA: TGTGCCAGCAGCTTAGAAACCACCTCGGGGCCGCAGTATTTT. It translates to CASSLETTSGPQYF.

Many counts were recorded for this clonotype. V is TRBV27 and J is TRBJ2-7; TRBD1 might be the D (6 bases). Per germline, CDR1 MNHEY and CDR2 SMNVEV (reference sequence). V lost 3 bases and J 5 bases, leaving 8 bases between the germline ends. CDR3 length: 12 amino acids. This CDR3 is CASSFRGDEQYF. Here the CDR3 DNA reads TGTGCCAGCAGTTTCAGGGGCGACGAGCAGTACTTC.

This clonotype was seen at least ten times. The chain uses TRBV28 and TRBJ2-7, with 12 nucleotides matching TRBD2. The CDR3 contains 14 residues. V shed 10 bases, J shed 6 bases, and the junction held 10 bases outside the gene matches. From germline, CDR1 is MDHEN and CDR2 SYDVKM. This CDR3 reads CATVSSGRAGEQYF. The CDR3 DNA is TGTGCCACCGTCTCTAGCGGGAGGGCCGGCGAGCAGTACTTC.

This clonotype has ten or more counts. The chain carries TRBV7-9 and TRBJ2-3; unclear D gene. This CDR3 has 14 residues. The V end lost 7 bases, the J end lost 3 bases, and 14 bases lay between the germline ends. Germline CDR1 SEHNR, CDR2 FQNEAQ (reference sequence). The CDR3 DNA reads TGTGCCAGCACCTATACACGGAAGACAGATACGCAGTATTTT. Amino acid sequence: CASTYTRKTDTQYF.

V gene TRBV28 combines with J gene TRBJ1-1; D call uncertain. Germline loops: CDR1 MDHEN, CDR2 SYDVKM. V lost 1 base to trimming and J lost 11 bases, with 17 bases between them. This CDR3 is 14 amino acids long. The CDR3 region is CASSLYGDHTKAFF. In DNA form, the CDR3 reads TGTGCCAGCAGTTTATACGGGGATCACACCAAGGCTTTCTTT. Complete variable domain (other parts from reference TRBV28 and TRBJ1-1): DVKVTQSSRYLVKRTGEKVFLECVQDMDHENMFWYRQDPGLGLRLIYFSYDVKMKEKGDIPEGYSVSREKKERFSLILESASTNQTSMYLCASSLYGDHTKAFFGQGTRLTVV.

In this sample, this clonotype turned up many times. J is TRBJ2-3 and V is TRBV7-9; TRBD2 might be the D (6 bases). V lost 5 bases and J 3 bases, leaving 21 bases between the germline ends. This CDR3 has 17 residues. Germline V lookup: CDR1 SEHNR, CDR2 FQNEAQ (reference sequence). The CDR3 DNA sequence: TGTGCCAGCAGCCCTGTTTGGGGTAGCGGAAGTACAGATACGCAGTATTTT. Its protein is CASSPVWGSGSTDTQYF. Filled out from reference TRBV7-9 and TRBJ2-3, the complete variable domain reads DTGVSQNPRHKITKRGQNVTFRCDPISEHNRLYWYRQTLGQGPEFLTYFQNEAQLEKSRLLSDRFSAERPKGSFSTLEIQRTEQGDSAMYLCASSPVWGSGSTDTQYFGPGTRLTVL.